This T cell receptor beta chain emerged from a study of blood T cell repertoires in COVID-19. Germline CDR1 and CDR2: SEHNR and FQNEAQ (reference sequence). V lost 0 bases to trimming and J lost 2 bases, with 7 bases between them. This CDR3 spans 14 amino acids. Clones were sequenced by immunoSEQ multiplex PCR, and TCRdb holds only the in-frame ones, with some missing. The top ten clones hold under 8% of a sample with a few hundred thousand clones, around 92% of them seen once. Notes on this clone: A much larger clonotype is one base distant, so this may be a read error.

The genes are TRBV7-9 and TRBJ1-2, with D uncertain. Sequenced input: peripheral blood. The receptor was derived from a man younger than 35 who had recovered from COVID-19. For the CDR3, the DNA is TGTGCCAGCAGCTTAGCGACGGGAAACTATGGCTACACCTTC. Translated: CASSLATGNYGYTF.